The clone carrying this TCR beta chain was observed at least ten times. Its antigen is currently unknown. This entry belongs to a study of T cells after yellow fever vaccination. Broader study findings: Only a minor proportion of clonotypes was detected across both CD4 and CD8 compartments. Though weaker, the secondary response peaked faster, on day 5 versus 15.

Researchers made TCR cDNA using 5'RACE template switching, and this step added a universal primer site and UMIs. TCRdb reanalysed the 5' RACE reads using MiXCR and keeps one entry per CDR3 protein. In the table there are roughly 170,000 distinct CDR3 sequences, roughly 6.2% of which are singletons. CDR1 and CDR2 from the germline V gene are SGHRS and YFSETQ. The CDR3 has 18 amino acids. Between the trimmed V and J ends, which lost 1 base and 0 bases, there was a span of 17 bases. The chain recombines TRBV5-1 with TRBJ1-3; weak D call: TRBD1 (5 bases). The clonotype comes from a man younger than 35 who received the YFV17D yellow fever vaccine. The sample in question was CD4+ T cells sorted from PBMCs, obtained on the day of the first yellow fever vaccination. This CDR3 reads CASSLFGSGASSGNTIYF. The CDR3 coding sequence is TGCGCCAGCAGCTTGTTTGGGTCCGGGGCAAGCTCTGGAAACACCATATATTTT. Combining the CDR3 with reference TRBV5-1 and TRBJ1-3 gives the whole variable domain KAGVTQTPRYLIKTRGQQVTLSCSPISGHRSVSWYQQTPGQGLQFLFEYFSETQRNKGNFPGRFSGRQFSNSRSEMNVSTLELGDSALYLCASSLFGSGASSGNTIYFGEGSWLTVV.